Listed below are T cell receptor beta chains from one sample, sequenced in a study of sequential checkpoint blockade in melanoma. Method: immunoSEQ multiplex PCR; TCRdb's copy keeps in-frame clones and lacks some. Of approximately 3,800 clones in the sample, 23% were seen once. The sequencing used tumor tissue (inferred from file names), collected from a patient given nivolumab and ipilimumab in sequence. Receptors were obtained from a human donor with melanoma. CDR3s include the opening cysteine and the closing phenylalanine or tryptophan. A D gene is named only where the DNA matches it firmly. Clone size is stated in some rows and not others, as once, few, many or a class when expanded.

clone_size d_call j_call v_call cdr3_nt cdr3_aa
NA NA TRBJ1-2 TRBV9 TGTGCCAGCAGCGCTTCGGGGTATGGCTACACCTTC CASSASGYGYTF
many NA TRBJ2-7 TRBV11-3 TGTGCCAGCAGCCGAAATTGGGACGTCCAGAACCTATACTTC CASSRNWDVQNLYF
few NA TRBJ1-4 TRBV18 TGTGCCAGCTCACCCCCTAATTCGGAGCCAAATGAAAAACTGTTTTTT CASSPPNSEPNEKLFF
once NA TRBJ1-5 TRBV18 TGTGCCAGCTCACCAATGTTAGATCAGCCCCAGCATTTT CASSPMLDQPQHF
NA TRBD2 TRBJ2-7 TRBV15 TGTGCCACCAGCAGAGATCGGAGTAGCGGGTACTCCTACGAGCAGTACTTC CATSRDRSSGYSYEQYF
few TRBD2 TRBJ2-1 TRBV4-1 TGCGCCAGCAGCCAAGGAGGACTAGCTATGAATGAGCAGTTCTTC CASSQGGLAMNEQFF
NA NA TRBJ1-2 TRBV18 TGTGCCAGCTCCCCCACCCTACAAGGGTCTGATGGCTACACCTTC CASSPTLQGSDGYTF
few NA TRBJ1-4 TRBV11-3 TGTGCCAGCAGCCCTTGGGGAGTTCGTAATGAAAAACTGTTTTTT CASSPWGVRNEKLFF
large NA TRBJ1-1 TRBV11-3 TGTGCCAGCAGCTTAAGCCCCGGGGCCACTGAAGCTTTCTTT CASSLSPGATEAFF
NA TRBD1 TRBJ2-7 TRBV14 TGTGCCAGCAGCCAGTTAACAGGGGACCCCTACGAGCAGTACTTC CASSQLTGDPYEQYF
many TRBD1 TRBJ1-4 TRBV11-3 TGTGCCAGCAGTCAGGGGGCAACTAATGAAAAACTGTTTTTT CASSQGATNEKLFF
NA NA TRBJ2-1 TRBV19 TGTGCCAGTAGTCAAGCGGGCTTTTACAATGAGCAGTTCTTC CASSQAGFYNEQFF
NA NA TRBJ1-1 TRBV29-1 TGCAGCGTTGTAGTCCCAAGCCCAACGAACACTGAAGCTTTCTTT CSVVVPSPTNTEAFF
NA NA TRBJ1-6 TRBV11-3 TGTGCCAGCAGCACAAGCCGGGGGTGGAATTCACCCCTCCACTTT CASSTSRGWNSPLHF
few NA TRBJ2-3 TRBV6-8 TGTGCCAGCAGTTTCCCGCAGGGATACACAGATACGCAGTATTTT CASSFPQGYTDTQYF
NA NA TRBJ1-5 TRBV11-3 TGTGCCAGCAGCTTTTGGGACACCAATCAGCCCCAGCATTTT CASSFWDTNQPQHF
NA NA TRBJ1-4 TRBV9 TGTGCCAGCAGCCCTTCGTACCCGGGAAAACTGTTTTTT CASSPSYPGKLFF
medium-sized NA TRBJ2-1 TRBV9 TGTGCCAGCAGCCCCTCACCGGGACAACGAGGGAATGAGCAGTTCTTC CASSPSPGQRGNEQFF
medium-sized NA TRBJ2-6 TRBV23-1 TGCGCCAGCAGACCATCTGGGGCCAACGTCCTGACTTTC CASRPSGANVLTF
NA TRBD1 TRBJ1-1 TRBV6-8 TGTGCCATCAGGGGGGTTGACAGGGTAGAAGCTTTCTTT CAIRGVDRVEAFF
NA TRBD1 TRBJ1-2 TRBV30 TGTGCCTGGAACCCCCGGGACAGGGAGTATGGCTACACCTTC CAWNPRDREYGYTF
many NA TRBJ2-2 TRBV11-3 TGTGCCAGCAGCTCCTCCGGGACTCCCGTATGGATCGGGGAGCTGTTTTTT CASSSSGTPVWIGELFF
NA TRBD2 TRBJ2-3 TRBV5-1 TGCGCCAGCAGCTTACTAGCGCATCCCCCCGTGGATACGCAGTATTTT CASSLLAHPPVDTQYF
few TRBD1 TRBJ1-5 TRBV6-8 TGTGCCAGCAGTCCTACAGGGGGCGCGGGTCTCTGGAGCAATCAGCCCCAGCATTTT CASSPTGGAGLWSNQPQHF
NA NA TRBJ1-5 TRBV5-1 TGCGCCAGCAGCTTGGGGGCCAGCGGTCAGCCCCAGCATTTT CASSLGASGQPQHF
few NA TRBJ2-5 TRBV6-8 TGTGCCAGCAGTAGTCAAACCGGGCAAGAGACCCAGTACTTC CASSSQTGQETQYF
NA NA TRBJ2-2 TRBV14 TGTGCCAGCAGCCACTGGGCGGGGCTTAACACCGGGGAGCTGTTTTTT CASSHWAGLNTGELFF
few NA TRBJ2-5 TRBV6-8 TGTGCCAGCAGCCCAAAACTAGGGAAGGAGACCCAGTACTTC CASSPKLGKETQYF